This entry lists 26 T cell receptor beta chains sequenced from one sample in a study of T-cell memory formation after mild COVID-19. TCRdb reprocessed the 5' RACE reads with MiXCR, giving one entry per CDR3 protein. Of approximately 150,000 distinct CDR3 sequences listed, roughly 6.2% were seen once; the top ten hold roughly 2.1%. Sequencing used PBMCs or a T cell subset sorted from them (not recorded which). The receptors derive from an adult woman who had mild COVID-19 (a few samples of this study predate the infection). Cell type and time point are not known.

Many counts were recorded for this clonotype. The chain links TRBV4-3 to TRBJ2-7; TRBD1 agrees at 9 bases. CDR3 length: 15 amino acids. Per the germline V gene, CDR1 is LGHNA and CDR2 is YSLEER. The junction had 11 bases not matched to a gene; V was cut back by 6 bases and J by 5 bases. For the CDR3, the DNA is TGCGCCAGCAGTAACCGGACAGGGGTTAGCAACGAGCAGTACTTC. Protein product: CASSNRTGVSNEQYF.

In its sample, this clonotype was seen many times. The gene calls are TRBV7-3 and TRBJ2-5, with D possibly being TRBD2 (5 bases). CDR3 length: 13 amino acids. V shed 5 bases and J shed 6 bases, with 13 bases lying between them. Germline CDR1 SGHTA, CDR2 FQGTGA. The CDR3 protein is CASSRYEGQTQYF. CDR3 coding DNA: TGTGCCAGCAGCCGTTATGAGGGTCAGACCCAGTACTTC.

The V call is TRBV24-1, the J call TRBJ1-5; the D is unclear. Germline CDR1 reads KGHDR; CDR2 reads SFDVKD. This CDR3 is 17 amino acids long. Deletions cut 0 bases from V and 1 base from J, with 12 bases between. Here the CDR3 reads CATSDLPVPWSNQPQHF. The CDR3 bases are TGTGCCACCAGTGATTTGCCGGTTCCTTGGAGCAATCAGCCCCAGCATTTT.

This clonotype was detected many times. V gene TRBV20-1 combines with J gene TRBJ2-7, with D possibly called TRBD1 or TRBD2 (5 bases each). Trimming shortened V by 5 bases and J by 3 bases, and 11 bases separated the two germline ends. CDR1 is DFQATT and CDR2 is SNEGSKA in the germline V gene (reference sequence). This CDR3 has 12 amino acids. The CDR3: CSARDRNYEQYF. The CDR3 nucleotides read TGCAGTGCTCGGGACCGAAACTACGAGCAGTACTTC.

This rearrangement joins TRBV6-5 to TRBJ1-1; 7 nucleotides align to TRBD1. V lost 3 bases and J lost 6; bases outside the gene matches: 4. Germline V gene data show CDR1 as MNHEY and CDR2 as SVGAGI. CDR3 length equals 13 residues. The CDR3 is CASSYDREAEAFF. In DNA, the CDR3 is TGTGCCAGCAGTTATGACAGGGAGGCTGAAGCTTTCTTT.

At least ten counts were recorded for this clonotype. CDR3 amino acids: CASSIHSGIDEQFF. The CDR3 bases are TGTGCCAGCAGCATACATAGCGGGATCGATGAGCAGTTCTTC. This chain connects TRBV11-2 to TRBJ2-1; TRBD2 agrees at 8 bases. Unmatched junction bases numbered 8, after V lost 5 bases and J lost 8 bases. The germline CDR1 and CDR2 sequences are SGHAT and FQNNGV. The CDR3 runs to 14 residues.

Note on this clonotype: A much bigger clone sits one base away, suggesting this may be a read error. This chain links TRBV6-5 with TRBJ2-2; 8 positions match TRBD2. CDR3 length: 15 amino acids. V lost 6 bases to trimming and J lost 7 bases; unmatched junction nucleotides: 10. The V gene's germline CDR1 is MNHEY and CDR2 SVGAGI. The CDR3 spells CASRPDGRENGELFF. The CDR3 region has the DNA TGTGCCAGCAGGCCTGACGGGAGGGAAAACGGGGAGCTGTTTTTT.

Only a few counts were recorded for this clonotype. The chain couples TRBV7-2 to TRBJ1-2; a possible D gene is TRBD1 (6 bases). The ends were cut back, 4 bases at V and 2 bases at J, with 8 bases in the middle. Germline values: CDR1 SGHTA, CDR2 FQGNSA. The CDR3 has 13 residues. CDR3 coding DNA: TGTGCCAGCAGCTCCACAGGGAACTATGGCTACACCTTC. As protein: CASSSTGNYGYTF.

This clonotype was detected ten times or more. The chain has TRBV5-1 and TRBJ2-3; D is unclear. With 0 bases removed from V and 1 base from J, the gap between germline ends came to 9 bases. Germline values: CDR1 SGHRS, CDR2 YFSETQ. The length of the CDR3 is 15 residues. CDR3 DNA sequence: TGCGCCAGCAGCTTGGGGACCCCCGGCACAGATACGCAGTATTTT. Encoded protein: CASSLGTPGTDTQYF.

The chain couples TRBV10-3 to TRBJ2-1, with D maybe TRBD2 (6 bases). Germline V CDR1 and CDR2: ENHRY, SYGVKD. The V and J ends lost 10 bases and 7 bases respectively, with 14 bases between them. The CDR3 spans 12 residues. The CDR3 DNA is TGTGCCACCGGGGGACTTTCGAATGAGCAGTTCTTC. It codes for CATGGLSNEQFF.

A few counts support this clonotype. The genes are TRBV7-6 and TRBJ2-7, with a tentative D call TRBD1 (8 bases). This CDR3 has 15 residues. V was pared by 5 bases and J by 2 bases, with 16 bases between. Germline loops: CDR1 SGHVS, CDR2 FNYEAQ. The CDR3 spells CASSKNRGGAYEQYF. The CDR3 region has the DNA TGTGCCAGCAGCAAGAACAGGGGGGGGGCCTACGAGCAGTACTTC.

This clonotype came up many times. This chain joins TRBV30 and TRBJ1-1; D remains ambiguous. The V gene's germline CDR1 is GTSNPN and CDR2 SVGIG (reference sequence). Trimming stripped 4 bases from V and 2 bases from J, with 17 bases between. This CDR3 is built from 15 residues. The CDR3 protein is CAWTRGRRANTEAFF. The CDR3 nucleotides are TGTGCCTGGACTCGAGGAAGGAGGGCAAACACTGAAGCTTTCTTT.

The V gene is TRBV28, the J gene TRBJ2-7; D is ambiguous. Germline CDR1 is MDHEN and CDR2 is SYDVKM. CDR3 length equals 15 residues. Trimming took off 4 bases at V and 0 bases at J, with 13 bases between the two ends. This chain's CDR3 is CASSSRGSFSYEQYF. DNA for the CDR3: TGTGCCAGCAGTTCCCGTGGCTCTTTCTCCTACGAGCAGTACTTC.

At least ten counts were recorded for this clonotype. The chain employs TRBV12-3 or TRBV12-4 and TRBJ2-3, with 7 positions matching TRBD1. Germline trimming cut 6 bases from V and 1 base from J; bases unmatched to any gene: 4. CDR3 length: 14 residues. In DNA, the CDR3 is TGTGCCAGCAGCAGACAGGGCGGCACAGATACGCAGTATTTT. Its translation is CASSRQGGTDTQYF.

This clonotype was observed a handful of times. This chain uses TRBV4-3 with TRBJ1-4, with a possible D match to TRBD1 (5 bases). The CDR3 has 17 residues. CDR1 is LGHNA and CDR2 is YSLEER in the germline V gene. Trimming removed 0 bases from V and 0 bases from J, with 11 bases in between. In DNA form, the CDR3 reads TGCGCCAGCAGCCAAGATCCGGGGCACGCAACTAATGAAAAACTGTTTTTT. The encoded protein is CASSQDPGHATNEKLFF.

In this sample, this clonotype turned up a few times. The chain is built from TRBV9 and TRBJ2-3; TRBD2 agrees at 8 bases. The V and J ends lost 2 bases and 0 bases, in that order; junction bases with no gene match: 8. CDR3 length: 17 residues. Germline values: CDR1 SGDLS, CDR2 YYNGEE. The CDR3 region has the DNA TGTGCCAGCAGCGTCGGACTAGCCCCTACTAGCACAGATACGCAGTATTTT. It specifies CASSVGLAPTSTDTQYF.

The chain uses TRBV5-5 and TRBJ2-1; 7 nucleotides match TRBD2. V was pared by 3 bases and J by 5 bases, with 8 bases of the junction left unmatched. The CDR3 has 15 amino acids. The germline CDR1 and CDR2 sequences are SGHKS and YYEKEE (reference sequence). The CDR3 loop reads CASSSGLVGDNEQFF. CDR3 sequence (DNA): TGTGCCAGCAGCTCAGGACTAGTAGGAGACAATGAGCAGTTCTTC.

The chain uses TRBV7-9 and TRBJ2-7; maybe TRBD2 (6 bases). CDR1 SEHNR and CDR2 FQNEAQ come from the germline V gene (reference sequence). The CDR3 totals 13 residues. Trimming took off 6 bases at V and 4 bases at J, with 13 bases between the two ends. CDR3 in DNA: TGTGCCAGCAGTATTGGGGGGACGTACGAGCAGTACTTC. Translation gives CASSIGGTYEQYF.

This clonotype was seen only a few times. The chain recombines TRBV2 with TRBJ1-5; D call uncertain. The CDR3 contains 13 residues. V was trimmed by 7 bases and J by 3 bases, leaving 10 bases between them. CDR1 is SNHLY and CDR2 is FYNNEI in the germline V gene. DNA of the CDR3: TGTGCCAGCACCCTGGGCCACAATCAGCCCCAGCATTTT. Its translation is CASTLGHNQPQHF.

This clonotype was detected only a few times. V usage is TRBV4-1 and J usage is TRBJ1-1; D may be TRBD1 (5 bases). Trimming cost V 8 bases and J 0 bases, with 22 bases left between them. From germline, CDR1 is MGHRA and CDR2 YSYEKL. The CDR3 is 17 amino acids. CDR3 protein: CASFPTGGAYMNTEAFF. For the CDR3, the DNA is TGCGCCAGCTTCCCAACTGGGGGAGCATACATGAACACTGAAGCTTTCTTT.

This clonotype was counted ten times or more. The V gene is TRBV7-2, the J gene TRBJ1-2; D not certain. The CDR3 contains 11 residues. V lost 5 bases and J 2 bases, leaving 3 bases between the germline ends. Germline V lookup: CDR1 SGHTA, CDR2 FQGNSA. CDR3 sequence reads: CASSANYGYTF. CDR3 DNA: TGTGCCAGCAGCGCCAACTATGGCTACACCTTC.

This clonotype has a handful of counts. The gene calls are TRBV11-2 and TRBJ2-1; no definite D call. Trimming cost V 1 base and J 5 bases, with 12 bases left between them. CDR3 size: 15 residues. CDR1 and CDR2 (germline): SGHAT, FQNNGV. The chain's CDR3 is CASSLVDGINNEQFF. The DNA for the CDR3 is TGTGCCAGCAGCTTAGTCGACGGAATAAACAATGAGCAGTTCTTC.

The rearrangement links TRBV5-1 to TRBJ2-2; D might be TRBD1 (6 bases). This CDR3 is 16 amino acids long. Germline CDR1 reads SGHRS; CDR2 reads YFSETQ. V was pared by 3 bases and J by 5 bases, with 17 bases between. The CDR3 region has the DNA TGCGCCAGCAGCTCAACCGGGACACGATCTACCGGGGAGCTGTTTTTT. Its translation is CASSSTGTRSTGELFF.

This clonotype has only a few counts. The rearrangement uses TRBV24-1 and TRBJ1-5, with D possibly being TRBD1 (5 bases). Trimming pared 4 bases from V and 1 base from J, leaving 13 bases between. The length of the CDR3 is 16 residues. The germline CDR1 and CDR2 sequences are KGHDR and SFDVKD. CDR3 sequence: CATSEPGRGSNQPQHF. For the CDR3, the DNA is TGTGCCACCAGTGAACCGGGACGCGGGAGCAATCAGCCCCAGCATTTT.

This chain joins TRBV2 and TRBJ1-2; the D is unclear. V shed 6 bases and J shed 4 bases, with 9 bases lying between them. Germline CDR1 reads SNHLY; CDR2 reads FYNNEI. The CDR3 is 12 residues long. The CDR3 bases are TGTGCCAGCAGGCGGGGAACCTATGGCTACACCTTC. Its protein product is CASRRGTYGYTF.

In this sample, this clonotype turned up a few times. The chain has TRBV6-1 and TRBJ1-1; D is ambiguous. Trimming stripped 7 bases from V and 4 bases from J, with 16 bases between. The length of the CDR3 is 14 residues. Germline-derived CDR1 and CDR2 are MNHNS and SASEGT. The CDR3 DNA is TGTGCCAGCACCTTCCGTGGGAGCAGCACTGAAGCTTTCTTT. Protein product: CASTFRGSSTEAFF.